The rows below give T cell receptor beta chains drawn from one sample of a study of T cell responses to AZD1222 COVID-19 vaccine. Data came from immunoSEQ multiplex PCR; TCRdb stores just in-frame clones and leaves some out. The profile covers 170,000 or so clones, with about 92% appearing a single time and around 0.9% taken by the ten largest. The input for sequencing was peripheral blood, taken on day 0 of AZD1222 vaccination. These receptors were obtained from an adult in good health. CDR3s include the opening cysteine and the closing phenylalanine or tryptophan. A D gene is named only where the DNA matches it firmly. A row's size may be missing; if present it is once, few, many or a size class.

j_call,cdr3_length,v_call,clone_size,d_call,cdr3_aa,cdr3_nt
TRBJ1-6,15,TRBV5-1,-,-,CASSLGPELLSPLHF,TGCGCCAGCAGCCTAGGGCCAGAGTTATTGTCACCCCTCCACTTT
TRBJ2-7,15,TRBV18,-,TRBD2,CASSPRGGGTYEQYF,TGTGCCAGCTCACCACGGGGCGGGGGAACCTACGAGCAGTACTTC
TRBJ1-3,16,TRBV7-2,-,-,CASSLRGSLSGNTIYF,TGTGCCAGCAGCTTGCGAGGGTCCCTCTCTGGAAACACCATATATTTT
TRBJ1-1,17,TRBV5-1,-,-,CASSLVSVGRLNTEAFF,TGCGCCAGCAGCTTGGTTTCGGTTGGGCGGTTGAACACTGAAGCTTTCTTT
TRBJ2-2,12,TRBV3-1/TRBV3-2,-,-,CASSQGAGELFF,TGTGCCAGCAGCCAAGGTGCCGGGGAGCTGTTTTTT
TRBJ1-5,16,TRBV2,-,-,CASSARGADSNQPQHF,TGTGCCAGCAGTGCACGTGGGGCGGACAGCAATCAGCCCCAGCATTTT
TRBJ1-1,12,TRBV30,-,-,CAWSVLVPRAFF,TGTGCCTGGAGTGTACTAGTGCCCCGAGCTTTCTTT
TRBJ1-4,13,TRBV7-2,-,-,CASSSFRQEKLFF,TGTGCCAGCAGCTCATTTCGACAAGAAAAACTGTTTTTT
TRBJ1-2,13,TRBV7-3,-,TRBD1,CASSPGIGQVITF,TGTGCCAGCAGCCCCGGAATAGGACAGGTCATTACCTTC
TRBJ1-5,15,TRBV6-5,-,-,CASSTGRPIWEPQHF,TGTGCCAGCAGTACAGGACGACCTATCTGGGAGCCCCAGCATTTT
TRBJ2-1,13,TRBV30,-,-,CAWSGALYNEQFF,TGTGCCTGGAGTGGGGCCCTGTACAATGAGCAGTTCTTC
TRBJ2-7,18,TRBV2,-,-,CASSEKWGAAGAPYEQYF,TGTGCCAGCAGTGAGAAGTGGGGCGCGGCCGGGGCCCCCTACGAGCAGTACTTC
TRBJ2-1,12,TRBV28,-,-,CASSLVPNEQFF,TGTGCCAGCAGTTTAGTTCCCAATGAGCAGTTCTTC
TRBJ1-1,15,TRBV28,-,TRBD1,CASSRPRTGSPEAFF,TGTGCCAGCAGTAGACCGAGGACAGGGTCCCCTGAAGCTTTCTTT
TRBJ2-2,17,TRBV5-1,-,-,CASSLGRGDPNTGELFF,TGCGCCAGCAGCTTGGGTAGAGGGGACCCGAACACCGGGGAGCTGTTTTTT
TRBJ1-3,16,TRBV7-6,-,-,CASSLAPASSGNTIYF,TGTGCCAGCAGCTTAGCGCCGGCCAGCTCTGGAAACACCATATATTTT
TRBJ1-1,13,TRBV10-2,-,TRBD1,CASLSGGSGEAFF,TGCGCCAGCTTATCAGGGGGCTCGGGTGAAGCTTTCTTT
TRBJ2-3,14,TRBV28,-,-,CASSVGRGTDTQYF,TGTGCCAGCAGTGTGGGTAGGGGGACAGATACGCAGTATTTT
TRBJ2-7,16,TRBV5-1,-,-,CASSPGGSAARDEQYF,TGCGCCAGCAGCCCCGGCGGTTCGGCGGCGCGGGACGAGCAGTACTTC
TRBJ2-2,15,TRBV11-3,-,-,CASSFSDANTGELFF,TGTGCCAGCAGCTTCTCGGACGCGAACACCGGGGAGCTGTTTTTT
TRBJ1-2,11,TRBV6-6,-,-,CASSPVVGYTF,TGTGCCAGCAGTCCCGTTGTTGGCTACACCTTC
TRBJ1-5,16,TRBV21-1,-,-,CASSSRRGRSNQPQHF,TGTGCCAGCAGCTCCCGACGGGGAAGAAGCAATCAGCCCCAGCATTTT
TRBJ1-5,16,TRBV19,-,-,CASAPWTGKVDQPQHF,TGTGCCAGCGCTCCCTGGACGGGTAAGGTGGATCAGCCCCAGCATTTT
TRBJ2-2,15,TRBV5-1,-,TRBD1,CASSLGQGAIGELFF,TGCGCCAGCAGCTTGGGACAGGGGGCTATCGGGGAGCTGTTTTTT
TRBJ1-6,13,TRBV11-3,once,TRBD1,CASSLVTGAPLHF,TGTGCCAGCAGCTTAGTTACAGGGGCACCCCTCCACTTT
TRBJ1-5,15,TRBV28,-,TRBD1,CASSSSGTVNQPQHF,TGTGCCAGCAGTTCGTCCGGGACAGTCAATCAGCCCCAGCATTTT
TRBJ1-1,15,TRBV6-5,-,TRBD1,CASRRTGTMNTEAFF,TGTGCCAGCAGACGGACAGGGACTATGAACACTGAAGCTTTCTTT
TRBJ2-3,12,TRBV6-6,once,TRBD2,CASLAGARKQYF,TGTGCCAGTTTAGCGGGGGCAAGGAAGCAGTATTTT
TRBJ1-5,13,TRBV2,-,-,CASSERGNQPQHF,TGTGCCAGCAGTGAGAGGGGCAATCAGCCCCAGCATTTT
TRBJ1-6,14,TRBV10-3,-,TRBD1,CAIREGQGASPLHF,TGTGCCATCAGGGAAGGACAGGGGGCTTCACCCCTCCACTTT
TRBJ2-3,14,TRBV5-1,once,-,CASSLNQVTDTQYF,TGCGCCAGCAGCTTGAATCAGGTCACAGATACGCAGTATTTT
TRBJ2-5,13,TRBV18,-,-,CASSPQSGETQYF,TGTGCCAGCTCACCACAGAGCGGAGAGACCCAGTACTTC
TRBJ1-6,16,TRBV28,-,-,CASGQAVSSYNSPLHF,TGTGCCAGCGGGCAGGCAGTGAGCTCCTATAATTCACCCCTCCACTTT
TRBJ1-2,13,TRBV25-1,-,TRBD1,CASSYGTGDGYTF,TGTGCCAGCAGTTACGGGACAGGGGACGGCTACACCTTC
TRBJ1-1,18,TRBV4-2,once,-,CASSQWRPGDLMNTEAFF,TGTGCCAGCAGCCAATGGCGTCCGGGGGACCTTATGAACACTGAAGCTTTCTTT
TRBJ1-2,13,TRBV18,-,-,CASSPRQNYGYTF,TGTGCCAGCTCACCACGACAGAACTATGGCTACACCTTC
TRBJ2-2,15,TRBV5-1,-,-,CASSFPQGNTGELFF,TGCGCCAGCAGCTTCCCACAGGGGAACACCGGGGAGCTGTTTTTT
TRBJ2-7,15,TRBV20-1,-,-,CSASRVKGGSYEQYF,TGCAGTGCTAGTAGGGTGAAGGGGGGCTCCTACGAGCAGTACTTC
TRBJ1-2,14,TRBV7-9,-,-,CASSWEPGRERYTF,TGTGCCAGCAGCTGGGAACCGGGCCGCGAGCGCTACACCTTC
TRBJ2-2,14,TRBV24-1,-,-,CATREGANTGELFF,TGTGCCACCAGAGAGGGAGCGAACACCGGGGAGCTGTTTTTT
TRBJ1-1,12,TRBV7-9,-,TRBD1,CASSFGQDEAFF,TGTGCCAGCAGCTTTGGACAGGATGAAGCTTTCTTT
TRBJ1-5,15,TRBV5-1,-,-,CASSFNGGRDQPQHF,TGCGCCAGCAGCTTTAACGGGGGCCGGGATCAGCCCCAGCATTTT
TRBJ2-3,15,TRBV28,-,-,CATVWSWSGADTQYF,TGTGCCACCGTCTGGAGCTGGTCGGGCGCAGATACGCAGTATTTT
TRBJ1-1,12,TRBV2,-,-,CASSGTHTGAFF,TGTGCCAGCAGTGGGACTCATACTGGAGCTTTCTTT
TRBJ2-3,15,TRBV3-1/TRBV3-2,-,TRBD2,CASSQDAGGTDTQYF,TGTGCCAGCAGCCAAGATGCGGGGGGCACAGATACGCAGTATTTT
TRBJ1-4,14,TRBV5-8,-,TRBD1,CASRTGTGEEKLFF,TGTGCCAGCAGAACCGGGACAGGGGAGGAAAAACTGTTTTTT
TRBJ2-1,13,TRBV4-2,-,-,CASSPPPPTKQFF,TGTGCCAGCAGCCCCCCCCCGCCTACAAAGCAGTTCTTC
TRBJ2-1,17,TRBV14,-,-,CASSQERVRRSSNEQFF,TGTGCCAGCAGCCAAGAAAGGGTACGACGGAGTAGTAATGAGCAGTTCTTC